This T cell receptor beta chain derives from a study of beta chain features in type 1 diabetes. Study results and caveats: For type 1 diabetes patients, VDJ junctions showed fewer insertions and more deletions. Relative to healthy donors, patients appeared to have naive, central memory and Treg TCRB repertoires that were more similar. Moderate yet significant TCRB CDR3 shortening was seen in Type 1 diabetes patients in all four CD4+ subsets. Cells that show high TCR expression could be over-represented by cDNA sequencing.

The CDR3 totals 14 residues. The V segment lost 4 bases and the J segment 1 base; nucleotides outside the gene matches: 4. Germline V lookup: CDR1 SGHTS, CDR2 YDEGEE. Donors underwent one heparinised blood draw, 100 to 150 mL on average. This clone has a handful of counts. Antigen: not known. Reverse transcription of all isolated RNA meant that expressed TCRB transcripts were sequenced. Profiled with immunoSEQ multiplex PCR; TCRdb holds only in-frame clones, not every one. Of fewer than 350,000 clones in the sample, 14% to 15% were seen once. V gene TRBV5-8 combines with J gene TRBJ1-1, with 7 bases fitting TRBD1. The TCR comes from a man aged 18 to 35 with type 1 diabetes. Sequenced material: naive CD4+ T cells from blood. CDR3 sequence reads: CASSPGTANTEAFF. CDR3 in DNA: TGTGCCAGCAGCCCCGGGACAGCGAACACTGAAGCTTTCTTT. The full variable domain, rest sourced from reference TRBV5-8 and TRBJ1-1, is EAGVTQSPTHLIKTRGQQATLRCSPISGHTSVYWYQQALGLGLQFLLWYDEGEERNRGNFPPRFSGRQFPNYSSELNVNALELEDSALYLCASSPGTANTEAFFGQGTRLTVV.